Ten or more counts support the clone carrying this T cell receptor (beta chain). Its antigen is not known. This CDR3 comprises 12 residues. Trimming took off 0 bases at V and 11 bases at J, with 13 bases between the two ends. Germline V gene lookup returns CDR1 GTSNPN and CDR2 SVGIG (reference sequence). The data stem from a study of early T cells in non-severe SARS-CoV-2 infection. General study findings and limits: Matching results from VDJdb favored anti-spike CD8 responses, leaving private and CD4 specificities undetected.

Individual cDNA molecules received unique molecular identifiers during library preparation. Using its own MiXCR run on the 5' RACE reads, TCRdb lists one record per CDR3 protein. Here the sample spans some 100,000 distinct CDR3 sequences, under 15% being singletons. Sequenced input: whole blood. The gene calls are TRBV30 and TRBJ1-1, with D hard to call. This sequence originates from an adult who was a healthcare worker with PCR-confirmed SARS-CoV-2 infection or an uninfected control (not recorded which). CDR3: CAWSVEVGKAFF. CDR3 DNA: TGTGCCTGGAGTGTAGAGGTTGGAAAGGCTTTCTTT.